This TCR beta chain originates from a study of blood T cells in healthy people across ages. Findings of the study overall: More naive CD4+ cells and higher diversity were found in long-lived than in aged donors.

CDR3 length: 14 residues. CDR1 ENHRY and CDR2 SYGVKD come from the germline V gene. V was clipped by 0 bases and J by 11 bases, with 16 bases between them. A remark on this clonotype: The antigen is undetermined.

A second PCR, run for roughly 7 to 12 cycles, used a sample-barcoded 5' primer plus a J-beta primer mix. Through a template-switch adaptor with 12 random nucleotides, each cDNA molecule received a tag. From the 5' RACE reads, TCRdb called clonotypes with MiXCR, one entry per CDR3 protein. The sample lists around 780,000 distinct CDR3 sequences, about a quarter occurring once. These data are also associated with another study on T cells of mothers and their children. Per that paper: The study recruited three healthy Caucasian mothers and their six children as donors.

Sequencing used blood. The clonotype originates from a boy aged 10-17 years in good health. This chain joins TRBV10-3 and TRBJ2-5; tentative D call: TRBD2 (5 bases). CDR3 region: CAISESVLVKEQYF. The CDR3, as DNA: TGTGCCATCAGTGAGTCGGTACTAGTAAAGGAGCAGTACTTC.